This T cell receptor (beta chain) is from a study of blood T cell repertoires in COVID-19. Study-level information: Material from acute and convalescent COVID-19 was sourced from the United States, Italy and Spain.

The V end was cut by 7 bases, the J end by 3 bases, with 21 bases between. Germline lookup yields CDR1 SGHVS and CDR2 FQNEAQ. The CDR3 is 16 residues long. A Seattle source enrolled patients during active infection and followed them longitudinally. As processed by the authors: It was from reference gene primer amplification that nucleated cell counts were estimated. Repertoires were generated with immunoSEQ multiplex PCR, while TCRdb's copy carries only in-frame clones and drops some. D and trimming come from the DNA, and the V and J calls and clone size come from that table. The repertoire holds under 550,000 clones, around 90% seen once, with less than 0.95% in the top ten.

The clonotype was recovered from a man younger than 30 with COVID-19, enrolled during active disease. The genes are TRBV7-8 and TRBJ2-5; maybe TRBD1 (5 bases). The sequencing input was peripheral blood. In DNA, the CDR3 is TGTGCCAGCACCAACCCCCGCCTGGGGCTTGAAGAGACCCAGTACTTC. Translation: CASTNPRLGLEETQYF.